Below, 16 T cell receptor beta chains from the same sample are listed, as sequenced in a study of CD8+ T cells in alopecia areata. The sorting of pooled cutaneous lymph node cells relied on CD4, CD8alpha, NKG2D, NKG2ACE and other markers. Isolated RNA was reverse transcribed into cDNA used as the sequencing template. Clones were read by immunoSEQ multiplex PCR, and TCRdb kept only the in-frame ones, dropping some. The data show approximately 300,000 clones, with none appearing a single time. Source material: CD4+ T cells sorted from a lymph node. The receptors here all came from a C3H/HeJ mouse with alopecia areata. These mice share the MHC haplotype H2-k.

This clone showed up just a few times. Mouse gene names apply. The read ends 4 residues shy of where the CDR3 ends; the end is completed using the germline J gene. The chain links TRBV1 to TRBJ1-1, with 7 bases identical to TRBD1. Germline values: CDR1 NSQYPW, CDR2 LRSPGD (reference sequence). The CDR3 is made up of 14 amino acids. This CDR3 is CTCSAERGQAEVFF. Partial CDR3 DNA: TGCACCTGCAGTGCAGAGAGGGGGCAGGCA.

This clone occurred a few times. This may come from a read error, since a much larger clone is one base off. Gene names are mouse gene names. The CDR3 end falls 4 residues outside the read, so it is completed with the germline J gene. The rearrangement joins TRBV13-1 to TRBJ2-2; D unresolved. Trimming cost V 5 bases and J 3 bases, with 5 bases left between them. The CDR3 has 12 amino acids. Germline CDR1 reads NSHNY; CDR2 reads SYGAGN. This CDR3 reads CASSQDTGQLYF. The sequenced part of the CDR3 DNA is TGTGCCAGCAGCCAAGACACCGGG.

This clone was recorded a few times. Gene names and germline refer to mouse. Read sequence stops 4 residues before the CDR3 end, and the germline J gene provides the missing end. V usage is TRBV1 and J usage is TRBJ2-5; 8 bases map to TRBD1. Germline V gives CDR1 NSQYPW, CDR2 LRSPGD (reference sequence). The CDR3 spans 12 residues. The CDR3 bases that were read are TGCACCTGCCTGACAGGGGAGGAC. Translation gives CTCLTGED. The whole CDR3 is CTCLTGEDTQYF.

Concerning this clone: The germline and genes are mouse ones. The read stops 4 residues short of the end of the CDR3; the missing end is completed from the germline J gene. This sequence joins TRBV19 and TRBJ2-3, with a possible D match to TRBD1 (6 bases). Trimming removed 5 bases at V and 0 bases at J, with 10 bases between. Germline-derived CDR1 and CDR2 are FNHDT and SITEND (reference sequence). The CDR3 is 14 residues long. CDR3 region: CASRTQGSAETLYF. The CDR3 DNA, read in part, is TGTGCCAGCAGAACTCAGGGGAGTGCAGAA. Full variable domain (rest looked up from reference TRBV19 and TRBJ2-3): GGIITQTPKFLIGQEGQKLTLKCQQNFNHDTMYWYRQDSGKGLRLIYYSITENDLQKGDLSEGYDASREKKSSFSLTVTSAQKNEMAVFLCASRTQGSAETLYFGSGTRLTVL.

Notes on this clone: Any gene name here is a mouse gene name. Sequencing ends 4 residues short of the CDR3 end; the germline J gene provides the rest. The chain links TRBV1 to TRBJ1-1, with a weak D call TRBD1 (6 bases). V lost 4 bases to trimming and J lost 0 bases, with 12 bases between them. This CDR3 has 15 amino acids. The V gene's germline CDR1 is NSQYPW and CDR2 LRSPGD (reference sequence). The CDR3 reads CTCSDTGPANTEVFF. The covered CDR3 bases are TGCACCTGCAGTGATACAGGGCCTGCAAACACA.

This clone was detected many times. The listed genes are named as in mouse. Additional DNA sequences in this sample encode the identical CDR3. The CDR3 reads CASGGTGNTGQLYF. CDR3 DNA (partial): TGTGCCAGCGGTGGGACAGGGAACACCGGG. The V gene is TRBV13-2, the J gene TRBJ2-2; TRBD1 matches 8 bases. Read sequence stops 4 residues before the CDR3 end, and the germline J gene provides the missing end. Germline CDR1 NNHNN, CDR2 SYGAGS (reference sequence). The CDR3 totals 14 residues. J was trimmed by 2 bases and V by 3 bases; bases with no gene match: 0.

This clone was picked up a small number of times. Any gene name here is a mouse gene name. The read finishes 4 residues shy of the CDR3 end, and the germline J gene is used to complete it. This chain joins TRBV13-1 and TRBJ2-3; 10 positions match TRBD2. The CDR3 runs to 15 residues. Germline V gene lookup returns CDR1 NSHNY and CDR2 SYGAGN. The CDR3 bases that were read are TGTGCCAGCAGTGGGACTGGGGGATTTGAAGAA. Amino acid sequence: CASSGTGGFEE. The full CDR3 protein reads CASSGTGGFEETLYF.

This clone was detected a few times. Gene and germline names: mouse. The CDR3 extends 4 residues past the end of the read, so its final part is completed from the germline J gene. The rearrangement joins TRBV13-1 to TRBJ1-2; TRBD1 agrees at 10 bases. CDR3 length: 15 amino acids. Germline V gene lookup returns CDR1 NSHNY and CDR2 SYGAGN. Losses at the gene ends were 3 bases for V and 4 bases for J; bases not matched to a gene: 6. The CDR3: CASSGGQGGTSDYTF. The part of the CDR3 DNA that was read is TGTGCCAGCAGTGGCGGACAGGGGGGGACCTCC.

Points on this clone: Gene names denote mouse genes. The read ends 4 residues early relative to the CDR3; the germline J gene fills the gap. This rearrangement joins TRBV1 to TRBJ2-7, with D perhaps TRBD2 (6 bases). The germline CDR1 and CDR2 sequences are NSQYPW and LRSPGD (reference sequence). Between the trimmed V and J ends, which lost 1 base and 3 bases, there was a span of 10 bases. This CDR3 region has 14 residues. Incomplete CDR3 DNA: TGCACCTGCAGTGCAGTTGCTGGGGACTAT. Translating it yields CTCSAVAGDY. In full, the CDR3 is CTCSAVAGDYEQYF.

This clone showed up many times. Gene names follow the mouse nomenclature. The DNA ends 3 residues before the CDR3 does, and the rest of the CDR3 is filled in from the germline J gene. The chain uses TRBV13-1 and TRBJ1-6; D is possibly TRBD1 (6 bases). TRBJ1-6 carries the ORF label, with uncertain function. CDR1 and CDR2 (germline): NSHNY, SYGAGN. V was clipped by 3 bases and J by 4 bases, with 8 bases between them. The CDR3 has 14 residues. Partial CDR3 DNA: TGTGCCAGCAGTGGGGACAAGTATAATTCGCCC. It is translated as CASSGDKYNSP. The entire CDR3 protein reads CASSGDKYNSPLYF.

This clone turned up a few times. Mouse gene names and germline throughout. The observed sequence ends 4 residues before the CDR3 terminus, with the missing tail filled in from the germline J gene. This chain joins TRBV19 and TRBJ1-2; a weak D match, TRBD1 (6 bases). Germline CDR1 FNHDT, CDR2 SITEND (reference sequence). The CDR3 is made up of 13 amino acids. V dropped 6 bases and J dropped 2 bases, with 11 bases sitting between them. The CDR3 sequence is CASKQGGNSDYTF. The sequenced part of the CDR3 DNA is TGTGCCAGCAAACAGGGAGGCAACTCC.

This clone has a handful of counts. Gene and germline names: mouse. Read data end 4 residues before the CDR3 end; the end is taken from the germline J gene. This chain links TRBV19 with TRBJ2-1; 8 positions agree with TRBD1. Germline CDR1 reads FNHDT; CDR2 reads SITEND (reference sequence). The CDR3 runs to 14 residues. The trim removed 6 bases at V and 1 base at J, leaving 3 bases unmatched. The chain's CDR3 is CASKRQGNYAEQFF. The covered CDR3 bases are TGTGCCAGCAAGAGACAGGGGAACTATGCT.

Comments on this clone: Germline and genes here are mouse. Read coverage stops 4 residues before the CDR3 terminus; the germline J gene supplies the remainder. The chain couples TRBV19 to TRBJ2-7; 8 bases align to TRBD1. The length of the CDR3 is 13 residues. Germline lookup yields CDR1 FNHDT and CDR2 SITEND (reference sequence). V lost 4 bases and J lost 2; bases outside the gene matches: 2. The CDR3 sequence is CASSRTGTYEQYF. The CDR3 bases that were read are TGTGCCAGCAGTCGGACAGGGACCTAT.

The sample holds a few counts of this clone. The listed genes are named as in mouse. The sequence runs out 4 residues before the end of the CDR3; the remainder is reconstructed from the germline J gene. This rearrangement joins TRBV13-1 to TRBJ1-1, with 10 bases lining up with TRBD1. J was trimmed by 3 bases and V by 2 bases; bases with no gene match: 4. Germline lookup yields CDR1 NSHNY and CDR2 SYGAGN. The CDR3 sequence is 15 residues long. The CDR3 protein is CASSDRDRGDTEVFF. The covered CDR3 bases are TGTGCCAGCAGTGACCGGGACAGGGGTGACACA.

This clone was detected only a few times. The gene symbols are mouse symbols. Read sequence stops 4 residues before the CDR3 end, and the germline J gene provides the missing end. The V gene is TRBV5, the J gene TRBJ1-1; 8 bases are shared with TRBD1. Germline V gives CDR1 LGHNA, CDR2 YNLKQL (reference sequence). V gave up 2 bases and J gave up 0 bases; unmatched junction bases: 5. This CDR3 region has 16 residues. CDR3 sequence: CASSQPRTGSNTEVFF. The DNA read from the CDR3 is TGTGCCAGCAGCCAACCCCGGACAGGGTCAAACACA.

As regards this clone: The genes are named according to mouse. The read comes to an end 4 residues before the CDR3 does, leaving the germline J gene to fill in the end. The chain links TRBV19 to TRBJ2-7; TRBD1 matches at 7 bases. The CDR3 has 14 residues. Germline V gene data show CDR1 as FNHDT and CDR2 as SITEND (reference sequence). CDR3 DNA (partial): TGTGCCAGCAGTTCCGACAGGGAAGTCGAT. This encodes CASSSDREVD. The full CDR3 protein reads CASSSDREVDEQYF.